This TCR beta chain was sequenced in a study of shared clonotypes between healthy human individuals. Findings of the study overall: Inspection by rarefaction showed sorted-subset sequencing to be incomplete despite large depth.

CD8 memory combined CD45RO+ cells with CCR7-negative CD45RA+ TemRA cells. Sequencing was performed with immunoSEQ multiplex PCR; in TCRdb, only in-frame clones are kept and a portion is missing. This sample has a few hundred thousand clones, with roughly 84% found just once. Turning to this clone: The antigen is undetermined. Other nucleotide sequences from this sample produce the same CDR3.

The TCR originated in a man aged 18 to 30 in good health. Sequencing used memory CD8+ T cells sorted from blood. Subset: CD45RO+ cells pooled with CCR7-negative TemRA cells.

CDR3 sequence: CASSLDTYNEQFF. DNA of the CDR3: TGTGCCAGCAGTTTAGACACATACAATGAGCAGTTCTTC. The chain uses TRBV27 and TRBJ2-1; no clear D. This CDR3 has 13 residues. Germline V lookup: CDR1 MNHEY, CDR2 SMNVEV (reference sequence). V lost 2 bases, J lost 4 bases, and 6 bases lay in between.